This T cell receptor beta chain was sequenced during a study of CXCR3-negative and CXCR3-positive naive CD8 T cells. Study in general: The total count of TRB reads reached about 150 million, and each library contributed about 1.5 +/- 0.3 million. Findings and limits, study-wide: Diversity was high in both naive subsets and much lower in memory cells. Naive CXCR3-positive cells had TRB CDR3s more hydrophobic than those of CXCR3-negative naive cells.

Germline values: CDR1 SGHNT, CDR2 YYREEE (reference sequence). The CDR3 is made up of 15 amino acids. Worth noting for this clonotype: What it binds is not known.

TRB cDNA was prepared as libraries by UMI-labeled 5' RACE. Following a re-call of the 5' RACE reads, TCRdb has one entry per CDR3 protein and lacks DNA. Here the sample table reports 85,000 to 120,000 distinct CDR3 sequences. The rearrangement uses TRBV5-4 and TRBJ2-7; the TCRdb D gene call, TRBD1, has no DNA to confirm it. Input material: naive CXCR3+ CD8+ T cells from blood. Subset described: CD45RO-CCR7+CD27+CD95- naive CD8+ T cells expressing CXCR3 (TNR3+). The sequence was collected from a human donor in good health. Some clones in this sample may be carry-over from other donors' samples. The CDR3 loop reads CASSLMTGGYYEQYF.